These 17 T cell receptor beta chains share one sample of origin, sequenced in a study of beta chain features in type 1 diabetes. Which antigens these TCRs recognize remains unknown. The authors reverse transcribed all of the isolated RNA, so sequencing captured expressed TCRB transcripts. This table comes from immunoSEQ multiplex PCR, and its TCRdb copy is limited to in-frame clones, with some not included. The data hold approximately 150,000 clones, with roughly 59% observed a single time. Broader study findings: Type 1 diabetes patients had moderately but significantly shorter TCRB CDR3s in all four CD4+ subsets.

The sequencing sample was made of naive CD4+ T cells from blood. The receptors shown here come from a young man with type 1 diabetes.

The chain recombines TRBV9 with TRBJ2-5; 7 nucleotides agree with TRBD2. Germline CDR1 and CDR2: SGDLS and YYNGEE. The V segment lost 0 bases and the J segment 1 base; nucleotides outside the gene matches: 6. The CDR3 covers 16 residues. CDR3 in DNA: TGTGCCAGCAGCGTAGGCCTAGCGGCGCTCCAAGAGACCCAGTACTTC. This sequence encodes CASSVGLAALQETQYF.

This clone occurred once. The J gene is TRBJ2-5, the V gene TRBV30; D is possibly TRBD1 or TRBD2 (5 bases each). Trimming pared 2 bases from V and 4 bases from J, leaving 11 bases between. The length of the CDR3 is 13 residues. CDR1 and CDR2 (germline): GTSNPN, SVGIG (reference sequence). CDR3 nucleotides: TGTGCCTGGAGTCTTACAGGAGGAGAGACCCAGTACTTC. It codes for CAWSLTGGETQYF.

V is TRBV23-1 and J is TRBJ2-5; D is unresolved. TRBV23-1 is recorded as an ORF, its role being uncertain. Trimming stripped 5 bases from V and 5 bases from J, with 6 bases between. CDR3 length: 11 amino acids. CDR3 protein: CASSSGETQYF. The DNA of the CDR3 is TGCGCCAGCAGTAGTGGGGAGACCCAGTACTTC.

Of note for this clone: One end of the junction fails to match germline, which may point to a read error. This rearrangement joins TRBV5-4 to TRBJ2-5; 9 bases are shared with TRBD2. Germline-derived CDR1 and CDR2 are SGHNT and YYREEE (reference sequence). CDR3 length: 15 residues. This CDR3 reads CASRLERGAEETQYF. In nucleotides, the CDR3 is TGTGCCAGCAGGTTGGAGCGGGGGGCTGAGGAGACCCAGTACTTC.

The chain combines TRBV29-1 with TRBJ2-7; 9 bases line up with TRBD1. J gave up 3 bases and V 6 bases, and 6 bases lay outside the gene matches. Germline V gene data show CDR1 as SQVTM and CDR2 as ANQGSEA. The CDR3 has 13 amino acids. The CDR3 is CSVAWDRVYEQYF. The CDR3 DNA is TGCAGCGTCGCCTGGGACAGGGTCTACGAGCAGTACTTC.

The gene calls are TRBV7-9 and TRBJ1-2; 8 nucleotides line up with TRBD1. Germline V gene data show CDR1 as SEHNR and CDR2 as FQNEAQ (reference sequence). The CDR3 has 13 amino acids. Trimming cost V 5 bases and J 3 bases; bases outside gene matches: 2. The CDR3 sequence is CASSLQGDYGYTF. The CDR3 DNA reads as TGTGCCAGCAGCCTACAGGGGGACTATGGCTACACCTTC.

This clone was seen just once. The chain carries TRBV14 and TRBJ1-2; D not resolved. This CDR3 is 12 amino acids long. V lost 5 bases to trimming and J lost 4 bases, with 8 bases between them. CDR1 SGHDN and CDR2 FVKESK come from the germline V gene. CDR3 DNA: TGTGCCAGCAGCTACACCCTCTATGGCTACACCTTC. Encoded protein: CASSYTLYGYTF.

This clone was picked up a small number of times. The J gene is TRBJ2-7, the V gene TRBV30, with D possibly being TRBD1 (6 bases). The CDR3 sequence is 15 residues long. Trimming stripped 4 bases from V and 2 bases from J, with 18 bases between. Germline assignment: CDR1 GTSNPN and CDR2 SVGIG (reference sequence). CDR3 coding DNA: TGTGCCTGGACCCCTGGACAGAAGATAGCCTACGAGCAGTACTTC. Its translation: CAWTPGQKIAYEQYF.

The CDR3 protein is CASSQGTGPIYEQYF. For the CDR3, the DNA is TGCGCCAGCAGCCAAGGGACAGGGCCCATCTACGAGCAGTACTTC. The V call is TRBV4-1, the J call TRBJ2-7; 8 bases are shared with TRBD1. The CDR3 has 15 residues. Germline V CDR1 and CDR2: MGHRA, YSYEKL. The V and J ends lost 1 base and 3 bases, in that order; junction bases with no gene match: 5.

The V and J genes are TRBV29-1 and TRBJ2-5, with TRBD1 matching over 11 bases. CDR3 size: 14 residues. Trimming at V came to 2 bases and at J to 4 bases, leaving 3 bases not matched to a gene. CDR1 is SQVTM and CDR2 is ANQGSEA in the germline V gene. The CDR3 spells CSVEPGQGGETQYF. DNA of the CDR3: TGCAGCGTTGAACCGGGACAGGGGGGAGAGACCCAGTACTTC.

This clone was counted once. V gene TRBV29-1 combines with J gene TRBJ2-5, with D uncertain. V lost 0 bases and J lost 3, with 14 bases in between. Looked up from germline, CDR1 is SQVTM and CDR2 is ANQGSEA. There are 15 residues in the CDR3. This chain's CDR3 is CSVEDLQQFKETQYF. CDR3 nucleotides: TGCAGCGTTGAAGATCTCCAGCAGTTCAAAGAGACCCAGTACTTC.

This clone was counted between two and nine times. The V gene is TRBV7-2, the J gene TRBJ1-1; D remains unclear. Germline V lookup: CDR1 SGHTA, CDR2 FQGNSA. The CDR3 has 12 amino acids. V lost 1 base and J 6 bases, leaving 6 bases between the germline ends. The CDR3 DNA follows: TGTGCCAGCAGCTTAGGTGAGGCTGAAGCTTTCTTT. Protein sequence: CASSLGEAEAFF.

CDR3 bases: TGCAGCGTCGGAGGGGGACAGAGCACAGATACGCAGTATTTT. Its protein is CSVGGGQSTDTQYF. V gene TRBV29-1 combines with J gene TRBJ2-3; tentatively, D is TRBD1 (7 bases). The CDR3 length is 14 residues. Germline V gene data show CDR1 as SQVTM and CDR2 as ANQGSEA. Trimming cost V 6 bases and J 0 bases, with 13 bases left between them.

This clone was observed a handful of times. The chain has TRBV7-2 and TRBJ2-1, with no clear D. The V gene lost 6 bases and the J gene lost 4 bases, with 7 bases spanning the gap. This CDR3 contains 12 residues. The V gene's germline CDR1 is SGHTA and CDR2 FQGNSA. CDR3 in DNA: TGTGCCAGCAGTGCTGGATACAATGAGCAGTTCTTC. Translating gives CASSAGYNEQFF.

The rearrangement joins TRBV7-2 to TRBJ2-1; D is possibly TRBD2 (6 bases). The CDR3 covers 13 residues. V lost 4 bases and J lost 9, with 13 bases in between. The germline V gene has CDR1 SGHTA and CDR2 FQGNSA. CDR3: CASSSSEGVEQFF. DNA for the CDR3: TGTGCCAGCAGCTCCTCGGAGGGAGTTGAGCAGTTCTTC.

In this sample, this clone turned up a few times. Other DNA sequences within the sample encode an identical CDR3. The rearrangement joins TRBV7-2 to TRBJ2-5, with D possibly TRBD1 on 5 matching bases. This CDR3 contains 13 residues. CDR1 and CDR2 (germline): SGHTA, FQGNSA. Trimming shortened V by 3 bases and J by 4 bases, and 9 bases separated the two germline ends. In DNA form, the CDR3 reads TGTGCCAGCAGCTTTGGGGCCGGAGAGACCCAGTACTTC. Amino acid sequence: CASSFGAGETQYF.

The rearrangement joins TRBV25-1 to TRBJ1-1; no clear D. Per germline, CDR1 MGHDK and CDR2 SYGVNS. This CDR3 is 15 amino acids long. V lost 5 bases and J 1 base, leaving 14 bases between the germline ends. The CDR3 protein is CASSPLSERNTEAFF. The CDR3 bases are TGTGCCAGCAGTCCCCTCTCAGAAAGGAACACTGAAGCTTTCTTT.